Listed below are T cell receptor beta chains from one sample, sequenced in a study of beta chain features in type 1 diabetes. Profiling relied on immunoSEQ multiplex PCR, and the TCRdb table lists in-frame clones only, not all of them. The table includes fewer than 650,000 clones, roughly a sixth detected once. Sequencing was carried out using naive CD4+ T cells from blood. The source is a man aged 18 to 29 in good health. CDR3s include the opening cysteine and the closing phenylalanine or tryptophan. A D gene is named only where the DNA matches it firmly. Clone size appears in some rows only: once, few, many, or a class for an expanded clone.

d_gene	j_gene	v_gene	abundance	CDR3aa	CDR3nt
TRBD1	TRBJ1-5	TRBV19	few	CASSTPAGGVYQPQHF	TGTGCCAGTAGTACCCCGGCAGGGGGTGTTTACCAGCCCCAGCATTTT
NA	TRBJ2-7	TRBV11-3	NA	CASSFRQELTYEQYF	TGTGCCAGCAGCTTTCGACAGGAACTGACCTACGAGCAGTACTTC
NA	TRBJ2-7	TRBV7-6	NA	CASSFHANNEQYF	TGTGCCAGCTCGTTCCATGCAAATAACGAGCAGTACTTC
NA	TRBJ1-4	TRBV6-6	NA	CASSFDGGNEKLFF	TGTGCCAGCAGTTTTGACGGGGGGAATGAAAAACTGTTTTTT
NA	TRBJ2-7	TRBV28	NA	CASSFLPPTGSYEQYF	TGTGCCAGCAGTTTTCTCCCCCCGACAGGATCCTACGAGCAGTACTTC
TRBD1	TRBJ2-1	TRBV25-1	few	CASSGDRGLYNEQFF	TGTGCCAGCAGTGGAGACAGGGGCTTGTACAATGAGCAGTTCTTC
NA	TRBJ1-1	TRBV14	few	CASSQEWNTEAFF	TGTGCCAGCAGCCAAGAGTGGAACACTGAAGCTTTCTTT
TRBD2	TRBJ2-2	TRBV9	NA	CASSVSGEPGELFF	TGTGCCAGCAGCGTAAGCGGGGAGCCCGGGGAGCTGTTTTTT
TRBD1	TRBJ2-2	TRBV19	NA	CASKRDRANTGELFF	TGTGCCAGTAAACGGGACAGAGCGAACACCGGGGAGCTGTTTTTT
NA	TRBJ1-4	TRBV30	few	CAWSVQTNEKLFF	TGTGCCTGGAGTGTACAGACGAATGAAAAACTGTTTTTT
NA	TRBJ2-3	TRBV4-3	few	CASSPGTVHTDTQYF	TGCGCCAGCAGCCCCGGGACGGTCCACACAGATACGCAGTATTTT
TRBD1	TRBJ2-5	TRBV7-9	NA	CASSSLGQGAYQETQYF	TGTGCCAGCAGCTCCCTCGGACAGGGGGCTTACCAAGAGACCCAGTACTTC
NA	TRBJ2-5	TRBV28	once	CASSLSQGVETQYF	TGTGCCAGCAGTTTAAGTCAGGGAGTGGAGACCCAGTACTTC
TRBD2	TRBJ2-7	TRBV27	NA	CASSAIRGRLDEQYF	TGTGCCAGCAGCGCAATCCGCGGGAGACTTGACGAGCAGTACTTC
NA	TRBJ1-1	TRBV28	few	CASSERVGSLDTEAFF	TGTGCCAGCAGTGAACGTGTGGGGTCATTGGACACTGAAGCTTTCTTT
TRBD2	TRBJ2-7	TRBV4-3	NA	CASSQRLAGGQGTYEQYF	TGCGCCAGCAGCCAAAGACTAGCGGGAGGTCAGGGGACCTACGAGCAGTACTTC
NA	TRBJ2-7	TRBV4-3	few	CASSQVEAIYEQYF	TGCGCCAGCAGCCAAGTAGAAGCCATCTACGAGCAGTACTTC
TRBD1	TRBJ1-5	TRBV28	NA	CASRGQGGLGNQPQHF	TGTGCCAGCAGGGGACAGGGGGGTCTTGGCAATCAGCCCCAGCATTTT
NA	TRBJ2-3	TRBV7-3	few	CASSLSRDTQYF	TGTGCCAGCAGCTTATCAAGAGATACGCAGTATTTT
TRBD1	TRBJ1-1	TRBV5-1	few	CASKDRGWTEAFF	TGCGCCAGCAAGGACAGGGGGTGGACTGAAGCTTTCTTT
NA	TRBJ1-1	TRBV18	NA	CASSPPGTSNTEAFF	TGTGCCAGCTCACCACCGGGGACCTCGAACACTGAAGCTTTCTTT
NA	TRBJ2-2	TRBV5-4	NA	CASSLDAGVNTGELFF	TGTGCCAGCAGCTTGGATGCAGGGGTGAACACCGGGGAGCTGTTTTTT
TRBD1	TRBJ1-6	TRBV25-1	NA	CASSAWDRGQNSPLHF	TGTGCCAGCAGTGCCTGGGACAGGGGGCAAAATTCACCCCTCCACTTT
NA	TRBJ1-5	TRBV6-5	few	CASSYTTNQPQHF	TGTGCCAGCAGTTACACGACAAATCAGCCCCAGCATTTT
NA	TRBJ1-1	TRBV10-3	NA	CAIRQTNTEAFF	TGTGCCATCAGACAGACGAACACTGAAGCTTTCTTT
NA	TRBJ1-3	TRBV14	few	CASSRHFHTIYF	TGTGCCAGCAGCCGCCATTTCCACACCATATATTTT
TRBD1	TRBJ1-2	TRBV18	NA	CASSPGTGVGYTF	TGTGCCAGCTCACCCGGGACAGGGGTGGGCTACACCTTC
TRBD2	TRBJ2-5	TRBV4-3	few	CASSQGLVAGGGETQYF	TGCGCCAGCAGCCAAGGTTTGGTAGCGGGAGGAGGAGAGACCCAGTACTTC
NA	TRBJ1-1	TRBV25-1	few	CASSLAVGNTEAFF	TGTGCCAGCAGCCTTGCGGTGGGAAACACTGAAGCTTTCTTT
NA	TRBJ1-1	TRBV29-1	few	CSVQPPTEAFF	TGCAGCGTTCAACCCCCCACTGAAGCTTTCTTT
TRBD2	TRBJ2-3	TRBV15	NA	CATSRKGLAGGDTQYF	TGTGCCACCAGCAGAAAGGGACTAGCGGGTGGGGATACGCAGTATTTT
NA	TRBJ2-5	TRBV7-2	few	CASSFSETQYF	TGTGCCAGCAGCTTCAGTGAGACCCAGTACTTC
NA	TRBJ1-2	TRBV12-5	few	CASGGHSTGRGDGYTF	TGTGCTAGTGGGGGCCATTCCACGGGACGCGGAGATGGCTACACCTTC
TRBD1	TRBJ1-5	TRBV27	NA	CASRDRGFLNQPQHF	TGTGCCAGCAGGGACAGGGGATTCCTCAATCAGCCCCAGCATTTT
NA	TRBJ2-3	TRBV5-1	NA	CASSPPTDTQYF	TGCGCCAGCAGCCCCCCGACAGATACGCAGTATTTT
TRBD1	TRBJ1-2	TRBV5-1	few	CASSLAPGQGGGYTF	TGCGCCAGCAGCTTGGCCCCGGGACAGGGCGGTGGCTACACCTTC
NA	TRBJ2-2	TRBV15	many	CATSRRGELFF	TGTGCCACCAGCAGGCGCGGGGAGCTGTTTTTT
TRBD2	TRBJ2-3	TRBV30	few	CAWSVSGGVDTQYF	TGTGCCTGGAGTGTGTCGGGGGGGGTAGATACGCAGTATTTT
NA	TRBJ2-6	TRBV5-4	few	CASSLGPSRGANVLTF	TGTGCCAGCAGCCTCGGCCCGTCTCGCGGGGCCAACGTCCTGACTTTC
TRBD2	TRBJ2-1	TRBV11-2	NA	CASSTWTSGNEQFF	TGTGCCAGCAGCACCTGGACTAGCGGGAATGAGCAGTTCTTC
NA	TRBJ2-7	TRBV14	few	CASSQSRVHEQYF	TGTGCCAGCAGCCAGTCACGGGTCCACGAGCAGTACTTC
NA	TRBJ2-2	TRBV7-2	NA	CASSPSMGTGELFF	TGTGCCAGCAGCCCAAGCATGGGGACCGGGGAGCTGTTTTTT
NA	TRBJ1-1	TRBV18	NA	CASSPQEGRNTEAFF	TGTGCCAGCTCACCACAGGAGGGTAGGAACACTGAAGCTTTCTTT
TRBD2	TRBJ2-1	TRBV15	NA	CATSRRSGSLFIDEQFF	TGTGCCACCAGCAGGAGGAGCGGGAGTCTTTTTATCGATGAGCAGTTCTTC
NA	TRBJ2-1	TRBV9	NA	CATSRDNYNEQFF	TGTGCCACCTCTCGGGACAACTACAATGAGCAGTTCTTC
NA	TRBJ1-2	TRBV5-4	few	CASSLLGVNYGYTF	TGTGCCAGCAGCCTTTTAGGAGTAAACTATGGCTACACCTTC